The T cell receptor (beta chain) described here comes from a study of Ad26.COV2.S vaccination and SARS-CoV-2 variants. Study at large: In the study, Ad26.COV2.S was injected intramuscularly once, or twice 56 days apart. Overall study results and limits: Vaccine recipients posted higher spike-specific TCR breadth than their placebo counterparts.

Some clones are missing from TCRdb's copy, which holds only in-frame ones; the method was immunoSEQ multiplex PCR. The sample shows fewer than 800,000 clones, 80% to 90% of them seen only once. This clone has only a few counts. Its target is unknown. Other DNA sequences in the sample encode the same CDR3. Treatment of the sample: some 19 received Ad26.COV2.S at low or high dose, single or two shots; roughly five received placebo; per-sample allocation not given. Sampling happened 63 days after the first vaccine or placebo injection. Germline CDR1 LNHDA, CDR2 SQIVND (reference sequence). The CDR3 sequence is 14 residues long. V lost 2 bases to trimming and J lost 1 base, with 5 bases between them.

V and J are TRBV19 and TRBJ2-2; D remains ambiguous. Sequenced material: peripheral blood, taken in a trial of Ad26.COV2.S vaccine versus placebo. The sequence was collected from a person between 18 and 59 years old who received the Ad26.COV2.S COVID-19 vaccine or a placebo. Written as DNA, the CDR3 is TGTGCCAGTAGTATATTGGGGAACACCGGGGAGCTGTTTTTT. Protein sequence: CASSILGNTGELFF. Together with reference TRBV19 and TRBJ2-2, the CDR3 gives the full variable domain: DGGITQSPKYLFRKEGQNVTLSCEQNLNHDAMYWYRQDPGQGLRLIYYSQIVNDFQKGDIAEGYSVSREKKESFPLTVTSAQKNPTAFYLCASSILGNTGELFFGEGSRLTVL.